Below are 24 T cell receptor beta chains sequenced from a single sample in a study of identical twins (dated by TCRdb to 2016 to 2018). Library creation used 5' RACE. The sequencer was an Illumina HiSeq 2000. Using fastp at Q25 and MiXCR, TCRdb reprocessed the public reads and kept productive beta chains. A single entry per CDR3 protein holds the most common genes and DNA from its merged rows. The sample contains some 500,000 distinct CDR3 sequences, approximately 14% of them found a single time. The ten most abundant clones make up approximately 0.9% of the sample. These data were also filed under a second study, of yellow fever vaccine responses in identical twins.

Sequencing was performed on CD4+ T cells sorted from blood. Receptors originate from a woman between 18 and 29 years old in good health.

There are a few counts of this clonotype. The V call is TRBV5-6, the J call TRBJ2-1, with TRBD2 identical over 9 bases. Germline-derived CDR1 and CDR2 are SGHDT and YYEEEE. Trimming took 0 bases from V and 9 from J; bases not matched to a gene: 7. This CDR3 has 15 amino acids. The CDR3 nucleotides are TGTGCCAGCAGCTTGGTTCTAGCGGGATTATCTGAGCAGTTCTTC. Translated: CASSLVLAGLSEQFF.

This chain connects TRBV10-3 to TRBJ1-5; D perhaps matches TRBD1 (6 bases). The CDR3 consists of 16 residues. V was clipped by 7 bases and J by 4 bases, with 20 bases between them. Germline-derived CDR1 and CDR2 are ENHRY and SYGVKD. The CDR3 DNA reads TGTGCCATCACCGAGAGGGGGGGCGCGGGGAATCAGCCCCAGCATTTT. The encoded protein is CAITERGGAGNQPQHF.

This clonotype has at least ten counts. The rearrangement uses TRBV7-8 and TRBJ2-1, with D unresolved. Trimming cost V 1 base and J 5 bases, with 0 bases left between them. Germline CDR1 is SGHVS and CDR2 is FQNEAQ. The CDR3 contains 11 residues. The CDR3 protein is CASSLDNEQFF. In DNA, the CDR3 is TGTGCCAGCAGCTTAGACAATGAGCAGTTCTTC.

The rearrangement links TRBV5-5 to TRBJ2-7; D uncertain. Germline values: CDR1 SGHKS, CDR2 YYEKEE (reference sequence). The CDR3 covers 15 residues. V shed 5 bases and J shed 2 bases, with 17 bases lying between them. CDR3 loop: CASRPDLSSAYEQYF. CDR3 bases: TGTGCCAGCAGACCCGACCTTAGTTCCGCCTACGAGCAGTACTTC.

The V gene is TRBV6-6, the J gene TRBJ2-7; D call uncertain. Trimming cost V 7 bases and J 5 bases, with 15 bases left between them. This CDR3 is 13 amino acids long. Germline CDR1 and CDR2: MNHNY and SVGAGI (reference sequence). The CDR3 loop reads CASTGTSRNEQYF. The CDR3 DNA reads TGTGCCAGCACAGGTACCAGCCGTAACGAGCAGTACTTC.

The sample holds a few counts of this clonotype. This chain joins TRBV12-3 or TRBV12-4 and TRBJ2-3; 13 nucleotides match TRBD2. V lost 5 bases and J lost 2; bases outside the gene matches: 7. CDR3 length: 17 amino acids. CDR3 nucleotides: TGTGCCAGCAGTCCGAGGACTAGCGGGAGTGTCACAGATACGCAGTATTTT. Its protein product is CASSPRTSGSVTDTQYF.

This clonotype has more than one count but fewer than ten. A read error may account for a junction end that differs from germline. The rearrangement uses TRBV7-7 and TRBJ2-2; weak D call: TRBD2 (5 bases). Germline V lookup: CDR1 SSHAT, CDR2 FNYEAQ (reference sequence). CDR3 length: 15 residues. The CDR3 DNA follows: TGTGCTAGCAGCTTAGAACCGGGAAACACCGGGGAGCTGTTTTTT. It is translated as CASSLEPGNTGELFF.

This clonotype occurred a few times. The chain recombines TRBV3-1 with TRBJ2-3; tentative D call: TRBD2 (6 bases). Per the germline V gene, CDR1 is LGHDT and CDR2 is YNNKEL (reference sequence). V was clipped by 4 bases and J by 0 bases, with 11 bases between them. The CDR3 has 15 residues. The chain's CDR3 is CASSPGGTSTDTQYF. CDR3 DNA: TGTGCCAGCAGCCCTGGCGGGACGAGCACAGATACGCAGTATTTT.

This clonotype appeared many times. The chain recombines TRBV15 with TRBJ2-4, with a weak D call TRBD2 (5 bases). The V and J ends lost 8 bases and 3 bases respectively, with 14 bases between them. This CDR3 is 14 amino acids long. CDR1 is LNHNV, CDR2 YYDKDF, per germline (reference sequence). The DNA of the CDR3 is TGTGCCACCTCAGGAATTAGCGTCAAAAACATTCAGTACTTC. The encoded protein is CATSGISVKNIQYF.

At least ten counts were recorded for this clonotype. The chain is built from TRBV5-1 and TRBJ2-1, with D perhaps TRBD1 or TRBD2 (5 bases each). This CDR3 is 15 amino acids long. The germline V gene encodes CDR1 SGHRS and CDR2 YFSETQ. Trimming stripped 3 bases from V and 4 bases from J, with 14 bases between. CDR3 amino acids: CASSSGTKIYNEQFF. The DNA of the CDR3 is TGCGCCAGCAGCTCCGGGACCAAAATTTACAATGAGCAGTTCTTC.

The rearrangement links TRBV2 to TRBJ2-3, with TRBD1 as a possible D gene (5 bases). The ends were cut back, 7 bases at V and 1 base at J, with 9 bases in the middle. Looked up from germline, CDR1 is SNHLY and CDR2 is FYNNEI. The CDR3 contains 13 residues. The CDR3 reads CASKGPGTDTQYF. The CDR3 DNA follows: TGTGCCAGCAAGGGGCCCGGCACAGATACGCAGTATTTT. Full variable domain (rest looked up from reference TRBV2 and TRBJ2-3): EPEVTQTPSHQVTQMGQEVILRCVPISNHLYFYWYRQILGQKVEFLVSFYNNEISEKSEIFDDQFSVERPDGSNFTLKIRSTKLEDSAMYFCASKGPGTDTQYFGPGTRLTVL.

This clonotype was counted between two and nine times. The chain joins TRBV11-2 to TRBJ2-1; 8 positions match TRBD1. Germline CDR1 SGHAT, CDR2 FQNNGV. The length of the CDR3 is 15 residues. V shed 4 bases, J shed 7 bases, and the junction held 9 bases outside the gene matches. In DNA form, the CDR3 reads TGTGCCAGCAGCTCCAGGGGGCACGGTAATAATGAGCAGTTCTTC. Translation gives CASSSRGHGNNEQFF.

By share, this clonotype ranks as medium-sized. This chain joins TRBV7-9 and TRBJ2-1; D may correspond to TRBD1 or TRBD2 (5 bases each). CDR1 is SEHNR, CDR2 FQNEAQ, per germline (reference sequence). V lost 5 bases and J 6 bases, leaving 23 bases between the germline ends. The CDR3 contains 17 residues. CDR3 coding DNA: TGTGCCAGCAGCCTGAGGGGTGGGCCCGGGATGACCAATGAGCAGTTCTTC. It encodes CASSLRGGPGMTNEQFF.

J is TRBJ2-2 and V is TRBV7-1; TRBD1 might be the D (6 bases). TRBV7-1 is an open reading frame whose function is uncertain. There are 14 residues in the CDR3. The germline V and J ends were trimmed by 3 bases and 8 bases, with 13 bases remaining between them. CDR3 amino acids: CASSSTGLCGELFF. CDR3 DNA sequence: TGTGCCAGCAGCTCCACAGGGCTCTGTGGGGAGCTGTTTTTT.

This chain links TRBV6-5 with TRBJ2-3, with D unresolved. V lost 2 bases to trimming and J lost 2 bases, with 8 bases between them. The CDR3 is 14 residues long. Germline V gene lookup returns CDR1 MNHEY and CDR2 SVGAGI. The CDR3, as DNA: TGTGCCAGCAGTTACATCCAGGCCACAGATACGCAGTATTTT. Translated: CASSYIQATDTQYF.

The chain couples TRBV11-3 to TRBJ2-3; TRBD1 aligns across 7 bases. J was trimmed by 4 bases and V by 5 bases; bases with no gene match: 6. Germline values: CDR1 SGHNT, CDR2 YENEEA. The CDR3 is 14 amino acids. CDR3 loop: CASSRDSLADTQYF. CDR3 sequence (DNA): TGTGCCAGCAGCAGGGACAGTTTGGCAGATACGCAGTATTTT.

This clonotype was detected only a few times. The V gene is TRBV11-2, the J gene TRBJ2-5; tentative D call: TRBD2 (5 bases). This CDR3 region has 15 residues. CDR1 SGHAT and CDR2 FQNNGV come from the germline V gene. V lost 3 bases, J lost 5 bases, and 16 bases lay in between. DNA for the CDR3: TGTGCCAGCAGCTTGGATGGTAATTCGGGGGAGACCCAGTACTTC. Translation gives CASSLDGNSGETQYF. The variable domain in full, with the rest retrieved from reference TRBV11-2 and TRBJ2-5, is EAGVAQSPRYKIIEKRQSVAFWCNPISGHATLYWYQQILGQGPKLLIQFQNNGVVDDSQLPKDRFSAERLKGVDSTLKIQPAKLEDSAVYLCASSLDGNSGETQYFGPGTRLLVL.

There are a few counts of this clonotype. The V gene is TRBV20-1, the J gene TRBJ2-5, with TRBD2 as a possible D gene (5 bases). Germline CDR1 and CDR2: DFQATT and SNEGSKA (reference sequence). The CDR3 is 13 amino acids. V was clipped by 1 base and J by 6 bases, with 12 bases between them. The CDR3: CSARAGGSKTQYF. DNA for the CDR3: TGCAGTGCTAGAGCTGGAGGCTCTAAGACCCAGTACTTC.

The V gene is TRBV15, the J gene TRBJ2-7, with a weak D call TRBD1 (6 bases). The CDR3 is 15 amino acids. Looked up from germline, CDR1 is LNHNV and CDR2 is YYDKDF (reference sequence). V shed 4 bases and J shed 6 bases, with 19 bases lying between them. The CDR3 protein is CATSILRAGVSEQYF. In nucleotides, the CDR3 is TGTGCCACCAGCATCCTACGGGCAGGGGTATCCGAGCAGTACTTC.

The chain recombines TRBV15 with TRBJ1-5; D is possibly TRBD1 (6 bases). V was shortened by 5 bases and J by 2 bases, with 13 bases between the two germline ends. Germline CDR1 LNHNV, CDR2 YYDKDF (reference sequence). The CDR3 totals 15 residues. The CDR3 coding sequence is TGTGCCACCAGCGGAGGCAGGGGAGGCAATCAGCCCCAGCATTTT. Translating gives CATSGGRGGNQPQHF.

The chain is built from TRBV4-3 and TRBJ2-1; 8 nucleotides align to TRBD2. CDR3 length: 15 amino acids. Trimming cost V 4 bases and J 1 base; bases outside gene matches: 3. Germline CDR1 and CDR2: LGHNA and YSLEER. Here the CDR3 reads CASSRTSQSYNEQFF. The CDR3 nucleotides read TGCGCCAGCAGCCGGACTAGCCAATCCTACAATGAGCAGTTCTTC.

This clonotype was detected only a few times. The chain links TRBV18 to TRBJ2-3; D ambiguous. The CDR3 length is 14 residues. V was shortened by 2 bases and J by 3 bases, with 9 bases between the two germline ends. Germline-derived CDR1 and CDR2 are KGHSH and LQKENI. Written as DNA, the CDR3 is TGTGCCAGCTCACCATCGGTAACAACAGATACGCAGTATTTT. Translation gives CASSPSVTTDTQYF.

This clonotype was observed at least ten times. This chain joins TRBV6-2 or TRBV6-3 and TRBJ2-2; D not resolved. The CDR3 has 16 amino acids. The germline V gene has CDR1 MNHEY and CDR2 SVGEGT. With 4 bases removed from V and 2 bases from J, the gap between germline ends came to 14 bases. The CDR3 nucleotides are TGTGCCAGCAGTTTTGTTAGGCGGACCAACACCGGGGAGCTGTTTTTT. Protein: CASSFVRRTNTGELFF.

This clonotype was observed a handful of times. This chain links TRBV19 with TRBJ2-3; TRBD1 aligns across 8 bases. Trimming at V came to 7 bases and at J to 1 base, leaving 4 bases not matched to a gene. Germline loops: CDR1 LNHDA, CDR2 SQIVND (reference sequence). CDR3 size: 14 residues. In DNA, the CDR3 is TGTGCCAGTAAGGACAGGGCTCGCACAGATACGCAGTATTTT. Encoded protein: CASKDRARTDTQYF. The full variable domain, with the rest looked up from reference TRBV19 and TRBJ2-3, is DGGITQSPKYLFRKEGQNVTLSCEQNLNHDAMYWYRQDPGQGLRLIYYSQIVNDFQKGDIAEGYSVSREKKESFPLTVTSAQKNPTAFYLCASKDRARTDTQYFGPGTRLTVL.